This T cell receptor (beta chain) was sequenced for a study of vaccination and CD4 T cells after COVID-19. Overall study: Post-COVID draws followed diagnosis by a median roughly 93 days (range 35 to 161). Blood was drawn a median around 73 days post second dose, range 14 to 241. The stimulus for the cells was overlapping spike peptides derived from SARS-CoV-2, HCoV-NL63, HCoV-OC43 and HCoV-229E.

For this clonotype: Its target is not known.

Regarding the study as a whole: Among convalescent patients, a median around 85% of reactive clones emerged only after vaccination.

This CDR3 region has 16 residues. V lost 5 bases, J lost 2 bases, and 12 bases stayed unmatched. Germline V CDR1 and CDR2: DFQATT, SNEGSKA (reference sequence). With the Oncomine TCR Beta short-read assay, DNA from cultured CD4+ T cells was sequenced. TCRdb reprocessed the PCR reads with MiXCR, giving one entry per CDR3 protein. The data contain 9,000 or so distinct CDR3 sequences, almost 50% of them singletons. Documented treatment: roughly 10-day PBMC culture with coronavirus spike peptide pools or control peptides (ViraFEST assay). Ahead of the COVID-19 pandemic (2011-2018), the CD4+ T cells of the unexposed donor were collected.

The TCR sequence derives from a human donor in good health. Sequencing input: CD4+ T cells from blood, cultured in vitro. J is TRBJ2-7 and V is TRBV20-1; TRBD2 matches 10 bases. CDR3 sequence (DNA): TGCAGTGCTGGTTTACTAGCGGGAATGTCTACCTACGAGCAGTACTTC. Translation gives CSAGLLAGMSTYEQYF.